This entry lists 16 T cell receptor beta chains sequenced from one sample in a study of metastatic and nonmetastatic thyroid tumors. Among the patients, none had received any treatment before thyroid surgery. TCRdb reanalyzed the PCR reads with MiXCR. There are around 50,000 clones in the sample; 25% to 30% occur only once, and approximately 15% lies in the top ten. Sequencing used blood. The origin of the receptors is a female donor with papillary thyroid cancer or a benign thyroid nodule (not recorded which). Some clones in this sample may be carry-over from other donors' samples.

This chain joins TRBV19 and TRBJ2-7, with D unclear. V lost 3 bases, J lost 0 bases, and 9 bases lay in between. The CDR3 has 14 amino acids. Germline CDR1 reads LNHDA; CDR2 reads SQIVND (reference sequence). The CDR3 sequence: CASSIASYSYEQYF. CDR3 coding DNA: TGTGCCAGTAGTATTGCGTCATACTCCTACGAGCAGTACTTC.

In its sample, this clone was seen once. The rearrangement links TRBV5-1 to TRBJ1-3; 8 bases fit TRBD1. Germline CDR1 is SGHRS and CDR2 is YFSETQ. The CDR3 is 14 residues long. The J segment lost 4 bases and the V segment lost 3 bases, leaving 3 bases of the junction unmatched. In DNA form, the CDR3 reads TGCGCCAGCAGCTCGACAGGGGACGGAAACACCATATATTTT. As protein: CASSSTGDGNTIYF. The variable domain in full, with the rest retrieved from reference TRBV5-1 and TRBJ1-3, is KAGVTQTPRYLIKTRGQQVTLSCSPISGHRSVSWYQQTPGQGLQFLFEYFSETQRNKGNFPGRFSGRQFSNSRSEMNVSTLELGDSALYLCASSSTGDGNTIYFGEGSWLTVV.

This clone was seen a handful of times. The rearrangement links TRBV11-2 to TRBJ1-6; D is unresolved. The CDR3 has 14 residues. Germline CDR1 reads SGHAT; CDR2 reads FQNNGV. Between the trimmed V and J ends, which lost 1 base and 9 bases, there was a span of 10 bases. The chain's CDR3 is CASSLVIVTSPLHF. Here the CDR3 DNA reads TGTGCCAGCAGCTTAGTAATAGTGACTTCACCCCTCCACTTT.

This clone was counted a few times. The chain combines TRBV20-1 with TRBJ2-3; TRBD2 aligns across 9 bases. The germline V gene has CDR1 DFQATT and CDR2 SNEGSKA (reference sequence). This CDR3 spans 16 amino acids. Germline trimming cut 5 bases from V and 2 bases from J; bases unmatched to any gene: 11. CDR3 region: CSAPSGTSGPTDTQYF. CDR3 bases: TGCAGTGCTCCCTCGGGTACTAGCGGGCCCACAGATACGCAGTATTTT.

The V call is TRBV4-2, the J call TRBJ2-7, with D tentatively TRBD1 (8 bases). This CDR3 region has 14 residues. CDR1 and CDR2 from the germline V gene are LGHNA and YNFKEQ. V dropped 2 bases and J dropped 7 bases, with 15 bases sitting between them. CDR3 residues: CASSQLQGGREQYF. The CDR3 region has the DNA TGTGCCAGCAGCCAACTACAGGGGGGGAGGGAGCAGTACTTC.

The chain has TRBV18 and TRBJ2-7; 8 bases are a match to TRBD1. The CDR3 contains 12 residues. CDR1 is KGHSH and CDR2 is LQKENI in the germline V gene. V lost 4 bases, J lost 6 bases, and 2 bases stayed unmatched. CDR3 coding DNA: TGTGCCAGCTCACGCGACAGGGGCGAGCAGTACTTC. Translating gives CASSRDRGEQYF.

V usage is TRBV27 and J usage is TRBJ2-7; D unresolved. CDR1 is MNHEY and CDR2 is SMNVEV in the germline V gene (reference sequence). The CDR3 consists of 14 residues. Trimming shortened V by 6 bases and J by 6 bases, and 18 bases separated the two germline ends. CDR3 bases: TGTGCCAGCAGCCAAATGGAGAGAGGCGGCGAGCAGTACTTC. Translation gives CASSQMERGGEQYF.

This clone has only a few counts. The V call is TRBV4-1, the J call TRBJ2-6; D possibly corresponds to TRBD1 (6 bases). The CDR3 covers 21 residues. Trimming removed 2 bases at V and 0 bases at J, with 23 bases between. CDR1 is MGHRA and CDR2 is YSYEKL in the germline V gene. The DNA for the CDR3 is TGCGCCAGCAGCCAATTTTCACAGGGTAACGAGGGTCACTCTGGGGCCAACGTCCTGACTTTC. Residues: CASSQFSQGNEGHSGANVLTF.

This clone was seen at least ten times. The V gene is TRBV4-3, the J gene TRBJ1-1; perhaps TRBD1 as D (5 bases). Germline V lookup: CDR1 LGHNA, CDR2 YSLEER. There are 15 residues in the CDR3. The germline V and J ends were trimmed by 0 bases and 6 bases, with 14 bases remaining between them. Written as DNA, the CDR3 is TGCGCCAGCAGCCAAGATTTTACAGGCGGGGCTGAAGCTTTCTTT. Translation: CASSQDFTGGAEAFF.

J is TRBJ1-1 and V is TRBV11-2; 10 bases line up with TRBD1. Germline V CDR1 and CDR2: SGHAT, FQNNGV. This CDR3 is built from 14 residues. V shed 5 bases and J 6 bases; nucleotides not matched to a gene: 6. The CDR3 nucleotides read TGTGCCAGCAGCCACTCGACAGGGGGCCCTGAAGCTTTCTTT. This translates into CASSHSTGGPEAFF.

This clone was seen at least ten times. The chain combines TRBV28 with TRBJ2-5, with a weak D call TRBD2 (5 bases). The V and J ends lost 2 bases and 4 bases respectively, with 5 bases between them. The germline V gene has CDR1 MDHEN and CDR2 SYDVKM. There are 12 residues in the CDR3. The CDR3 reads CASSLAGETQYF. CDR3 DNA sequence: TGTGCCAGCAGTTTAGCGGGAGAGACCCAGTACTTC.

This sequence joins TRBV7-7 and TRBJ2-6; weak D call: TRBD1 (6 bases). This CDR3 has 19 amino acids. Looked up from germline, CDR1 is SSHAT and CDR2 is FNYEAQ (reference sequence). Trimming cost V 4 bases and J 2 bases, with 21 bases left between them. The CDR3 bases are TGTGCCAGCAGCTCTCGGACAGCCAGCACCTCTACTGGGGCCAACGTCCTGACTTTC. It yields the protein CASSSRTASTSTGANVLTF.

This clone has a count of ten or more. The chain carries TRBV5-1 and TRBJ1-2; no definite D call. The CDR3 runs 15 residues. Germline V CDR1 and CDR2: SGHRS, YFSETQ. V lost 2 bases and J lost 8, with 19 bases in between. The DNA of the CDR3 is TGCGCCAGCAGCTTCGTTCCCCAGACGGTACGGGGCTACACCTTC. Protein product: CASSFVPQTVRGYTF.

The CDR3 loop is CASNLQGYEKLFF. CDR3 in DNA: TGTGCCAGCAACCTACAGGGGTATGAAAAACTGTTTTTT. V usage is TRBV9 and J usage is TRBJ1-4; 7 bases map to TRBD1. This CDR3 has 13 amino acids. Germline CDR1 reads SGDLS; CDR2 reads YYNGEE. The V segment lost 6 bases and the J segment 6 bases; nucleotides outside the gene matches: 5.

By frequency in the sample, this clone is medium-sized. The chain carries TRBV6-1 and TRBJ1-5, with D perhaps matching TRBD1 (5 bases). Germline CDR1 is MNHNS and CDR2 is SASEGT. CDR3 length: 14 amino acids. Trimming took off 7 bases at V and 11 bases at J, with 21 bases between the two ends. CDR3 region: CASTLDTHSPSQHF. The CDR3 DNA follows: TGTGCCAGCACCCTGGACACCCATTCCCCGTCCCAGCATTTT.

This chain joins TRBV7-3 and TRBJ1-3, with unresolved D. The length of the CDR3 is 15 residues. CDR1 SGHTA and CDR2 FQGTGA come from the germline V gene. Trimming removed 0 bases at V and 0 bases at J, with 6 bases between. The CDR3 is CASSLTGSSGNTIYF. The CDR3 DNA reads TGTGCCAGCAGCTTAACGGGAAGCTCTGGAAACACCATATATTTT.